The 26 T cell receptor beta chains below all came from one sample that was sequenced in a study of blood T cell repertoires in COVID-19. Sequencing used immunoSEQ multiplex PCR; TCRdb keeps in-frame clones, though not all of them. Here the sample spans just under 60,000 clones, 85% to 90% being singletons. The specimen was peripheral blood. The receptors derive from a human donor with active COVID-19. The donor label of this sample is uncertain.

This clone was seen more than once but under ten times. The chain couples TRBV25-1 to TRBJ2-2, with 8 bases matching TRBD1. V shed 3 bases, J shed 0 bases, and the junction held 3 bases outside the gene matches. The germline V gene has CDR1 MGHDK and CDR2 SYGVNS. The CDR3 runs to 16 residues. CDR3 DNA sequence: TGTGCCAGCAGTGAGGACAGGGTATCGAACACCGGGGAGCTGTTTTTT. This encodes CASSEDRVSNTGELFF.

The chain uses TRBV4-2 and TRBJ2-7; maybe TRBD1 (6 bases). This CDR3 contains 14 residues. Germline values: CDR1 LGHNA, CDR2 YNFKEQ. The V end lost 5 bases, the J end lost 3 bases, and 14 bases lay between the germline ends. The CDR3 spells CASSWERGNYEQYF. In nucleotides, the CDR3 is TGTGCCAGCAGCTGGGAGAGGGGGAACTACGAGCAGTACTTC.

This clone appeared a few times. The V and J genes are TRBV6-5 and TRBJ2-2, with TRBD2 matching over 7 bases. The CDR3 is 15 residues long. Germline values: CDR1 MNHEY, CDR2 SVGAGI. Trimming took 7 bases from V and 7 from J; bases not matched to a gene: 12. This CDR3 reads CASTQKPTGGGELFF. DNA of the CDR3: TGTGCCAGCACCCAAAAACCAACGGGAGGCGGGGAGCTGTTTTTT.

This sequence joins TRBV11-2 and TRBJ2-1, with 8 bases identical to TRBD1. The CDR3 has 16 residues. Germline V gene lookup returns CDR1 SGHAT and CDR2 FQNNGV. V lost 7 bases to trimming and J lost 3 bases; unmatched junction nucleotides: 11. Here the CDR3 reads CASTDPGQANYNEQFF. The CDR3 region has the DNA TGTGCCAGCACCGACCCGGGACAGGCGAACTACAATGAGCAGTTCTTC.

The chain couples TRBV9 to TRBJ2-6, with D maybe TRBD1 (6 bases). The germline V gene encodes CDR1 SGDLS and CDR2 YYNGEE. Trimming removed 6 bases from V and 1 base from J, with 8 bases in between. The CDR3 totals 14 residues. The CDR3: CASKRGSGANVLTF. CDR3 nucleotide sequence: TGTGCCAGCAAAAGGGGGTCTGGGGCCAACGTCCTGACTTTC.

The chain couples TRBV6-5 to TRBJ1-4; 8 bases align to TRBD1. Germline loops: CDR1 MNHEY, CDR2 SVGAGI. The length of the CDR3 is 13 residues. V dropped 11 bases and J dropped 7; count of bases not matched to a gene: 9. The CDR3 sequence is CAGNRGVGEKLFF. CDR3 bases: TGTGCCGGAAACAGGGGGGTTGGTGAAAAACTGTTTTTT.

The chain couples TRBV18 to TRBJ1-2; a possible D gene is TRBD1 (6 bases). V lost 2 bases and J 7 bases, leaving 29 bases between the germline ends. The CDR3 is 19 amino acids. The germline CDR1 and CDR2 sequences are KGHSH and LQKENI. Here the CDR3 reads CASSPGLTGDKGSESGYTF. The CDR3 DNA follows: TGTGCCAGCTCACCAGGCCTGACTGGGGACAAGGGATCTGAGTCTGGCTACACCTTC.

V usage is TRBV7-6 and J usage is TRBJ2-7; tentatively, D is TRBD1 (7 bases). Germline lookup yields CDR1 SGHVS and CDR2 FNYEAQ. Between the trimmed V and J ends, which lost 1 base and 1 base, there was a span of 20 bases. The CDR3 is 18 amino acids. The CDR3: CASSLEPSRRGRSYEQYF. The CDR3 DNA reads TGTGCCAGCAGCTTAGAACCCTCAAGGAGGGGGCGATCCTACGAGCAGTACTTC.

The V gene is TRBV4-2, the J gene TRBJ1-2; no reliable D call. The CDR3 length is 15 residues. With 0 bases removed from V and 2 bases from J, the gap between germline ends came to 10 bases. Germline V gene sequence: CDR1 LGHNA, CDR2 YNFKEQ. This CDR3 reads CASSQEVGENYGYTF. CDR3 bases: TGTGCCAGCAGCCAAGAGGTCGGAGAAAACTATGGCTACACCTTC.

J is TRBJ1-5 and V is TRBV10-3; D remains unclear. CDR1 and CDR2 from the germline V gene are ENHRY and SYGVKD. The CDR3 runs to 15 residues. Between the trimmed V and J ends, which lost 3 bases and 3 bases, there was a span of 12 bases. CDR3 bases: TGTGCCATCAGTGACAGTGTGGTGATCAATCAGCCCCAGCATTTT. It translates to CAISDSVVINQPQHF.

This clone appeared a few times. This rearrangement joins TRBV6-5 to TRBJ1-6; TRBD1 matches at 12 bases. Germline trimming cut 6 bases from V and 10 bases from J; bases unmatched to any gene: 7. This CDR3 contains 15 residues. Germline V lookup: CDR1 MNHEY, CDR2 SVGAGI. The DNA for the CDR3 is TGTGCCAGCAGGGGGGACAGGGGGCAAGGCTCACCCCTCCACTTT. Its protein is CASRGDRGQGSPLHF.

The chain carries TRBV7-2 and TRBJ2-7, with 9 bases fitting TRBD2. The J segment lost 6 bases and the V segment lost 0 bases, leaving 12 bases of the junction unmatched. CDR1 is SGHTA, CDR2 FQGNSA, per germline. The CDR3 contains 17 residues. CDR3 amino acids: CASSLALGAGGFSEQYF. The CDR3 DNA reads as TGTGCCAGCAGCTTAGCGCTTGGGGCGGGAGGGTTCAGCGAGCAGTACTTC.

V gene TRBV19 combines with J gene TRBJ1-2; TRBD1 is a possible D gene (6 bases). CDR1 LNHDA and CDR2 SQIVND come from the germline V gene (reference sequence). The CDR3 loop spans 13 amino acids. V gave up 5 bases and J gave up 8 bases, with 15 bases separating them. CDR3: CASSADRSWGYTF. The CDR3 DNA reads TGTGCCAGTAGTGCGGACAGATCTTGGGGCTACACCTTC.

V usage is TRBV7-2 and J usage is TRBJ2-7; D possibly corresponds to TRBD1 (5 bases). The germline CDR1 and CDR2 sequences are SGHTA and FQGNSA. V dropped 4 bases and J dropped 3 bases, with 10 bases sitting between them. The CDR3 is 13 residues long. CDR3 sequence reads: CASSSWGGYEQYF. The CDR3 DNA sequence: TGTGCCAGCAGCTCCTGGGGCGGCTACGAGCAGTACTTC.

The sample holds one count of this clone. CDR3 residues: CASSLAGGGYEQYF. The CDR3 DNA reads as TGCGCCAGCAGCTTGGCAGGCGGGGGGTACGAGCAGTACTTC. The rearrangement uses TRBV5-1 and TRBJ2-7; TRBD2 matches 8 bases. The V gene end was trimmed by 0 bases and the J gene end by 4 bases; junction bases not matched to a gene: 3. The germline V gene encodes CDR1 SGHRS and CDR2 YFSETQ. The CDR3 length is 14 residues.

The genes are TRBV19 and TRBJ2-1, with D perhaps matching TRBD2 (6 bases). Germline assignment: CDR1 LNHDA and CDR2 SQIVND (reference sequence). The CDR3 is 14 amino acids. Trimming took off 6 bases at V and 9 bases at J, with 18 bases between the two ends. The CDR3 DNA reads TGTGCCAGTAGAGAACTGGGAGGTGGTGGTGAGCAGTTCTTC. Amino acid sequence: CASRELGGGGEQFF.

The chain employs TRBV6-2 or TRBV6-3 and TRBJ1-5, with 7 bases aligning to TRBD1. This CDR3 spans 16 amino acids. Germline V CDR1 and CDR2: MNHEY, SVGEGT. The V gene end was trimmed by 2 bases and the J gene end by 0 bases; junction bases not matched to a gene: 4. Written as DNA, the CDR3 is TGTGCCAGCAGTTACGGGACAGCATATAGCAATCAGCCCCAGCATTTT. Its translation: CASSYGTAYSNQPQHF.

V is TRBV3-1 (or the pseudogene TRBV3-2) and J is TRBJ2-5; 7 positions agree with TRBD2. Unmatched junction bases numbered 17, after V lost 2 bases and J lost 5 bases. The CDR3 contains 18 residues. Per germline, CDR1 LGHDT and CDR2 YNNKEL (reference sequence). The CDR3 DNA is TGTGCCAGCAGCCAAAGCGGGGCTAGCGGAGACATGTGGGAGACCCAGTACTTC. Its protein is CASSQSGASGDMWETQYF.

The CDR3 region has the DNA TGTGCCAGCTCACCACCGCCTAAGGGGGCGCGGACTGAAGCTTTCTTT. Its protein is CASSPPPKGARTEAFF. The gene calls are TRBV18 and TRBJ1-1, with 7 bases that match TRBD1. Germline V CDR1 and CDR2: KGHSH, LQKENI. The CDR3 totals 16 residues. V was pared by 0 bases and J by 5 bases, with 9 bases of the junction left unmatched.

The rearrangement links TRBV10-3 to TRBJ2-7, with 10 bases aligning to TRBD1. Germline V gene sequence: CDR1 ENHRY, CDR2 SYGVKD. J gave up 3 bases and V 4 bases, and 6 bases lay outside the gene matches. The CDR3 runs to 15 residues. CDR3 in DNA: TGTGCCATCAGTGGGGCCGGGACAGGGGACTACGAGCAGTACTTC. Amino acid sequence: CAISGAGTGDYEQYF.

The chain carries TRBV28 and TRBJ2-7; 12 bases fit TRBD2. Trimming removed 8 bases from V and 7 bases from J; junction bases left unmatched: 9. Germline V gives CDR1 MDHEN, CDR2 SYDVKM. This CDR3 region has 14 residues. The CDR3: CASRLAGAPREQYF. Here the CDR3 DNA reads TGTGCCAGCCGACTAGCGGGAGCCCCTCGGGAGCAGTACTTC.

This rearrangement joins TRBV18 to TRBJ1-2; D is undetermined. Looked up from germline, CDR1 is KGHSH and CDR2 is LQKENI. Trimming removed 3 bases from V and 4 bases from J, with 6 bases in between. The CDR3 sequence is 12 residues long. The CDR3 nucleotides are TGTGCCAGCTCACCCGAGGCCTATGGCTACACCTTC. As protein: CASSPEAYGYTF.

A few counts support this clone. CDR3 sequence: CASSFSFETQYF. The CDR3 coding sequence is TGTGCCAGCAGCTTTAGTTTCGAGACCCAGTACTTC. The rearrangement uses TRBV5-6 and TRBJ2-5, with D uncertain. Germline V gene sequence: CDR1 SGHDT, CDR2 YYEEEE. Between the trimmed V and J ends, which lost 2 bases and 5 bases, there was a span of 7 bases. The CDR3 has 12 amino acids. Combining the CDR3 with reference TRBV5-6 and TRBJ2-5 gives the whole variable domain DAGVTQSPTHLIKTRGQQVTLRCSPKSGHDTVSWYQQALGQGPQFIFQYYEEEERQRGNFPDRFSGHQFPNYSSELNVNALLLGDSALYLCASSFSFETQYFGPGTRLLVL.

For this clone: An end of the junction differs from the germline gene, which may be a read error. The chain couples TRBV7-7 to TRBJ1-1; the match to TRBD1 covers 9 bases. This CDR3 comprises 15 residues. Per germline, CDR1 SSHAT and CDR2 FNYEAQ (reference sequence). CDR3 DNA sequence: TGTGCTAGCAGCACCAGGACAGGGGTGAACACTGAAGCTTTCTTT. It yields the protein CASSTRTGVNTEAFF.

The V call is TRBV30, the J call TRBJ1-5; the D gene is possibly TRBD1 (6 bases). Trimming took off 0 bases at V and 7 bases at J, with 10 bases between the two ends. Germline-derived CDR1 and CDR2 are GTSNPN and SVGIG (reference sequence). There are 13 residues in the CDR3. Here the CDR3 reads CAWSVGTSQPQHF. CDR3 in DNA: TGTGCCTGGAGTGTAGGGACATCACAGCCCCAGCATTTT.

The V gene is TRBV18, the J gene TRBJ2-1; D is perhaps TRBD1 (6 bases). V was shortened by 4 bases and J by 2 bases, with 12 bases between the two germline ends. The CDR3 runs 15 residues. The germline CDR1 and CDR2 sequences are KGHSH and LQKENI. The chain's CDR3 is CASSLAQGPYNEQFF. The CDR3 DNA follows: TGTGCCAGCTCACTGGCCCAGGGGCCCTACAATGAGCAGTTCTTC.